This entry lists 3 T cell receptor beta chains sequenced from one sample in a study of T cells in Graves' hyperthyroidism and ophthalmopathy. TCR beta CDR3 regions were amplified from RNA. Primed by the HTBI set, a first-round RT-PCR was run on the TCR CDR3. TCRdb reanalysed the multiplex PCR reads using MiXCR and keeps one entry per CDR3 protein. Of roughly 100,000 distinct CDR3 sequences in the sample, approximately 39% were seen once. The sample consisted of peripheral blood or thyroid tissue (not recorded which). These receptors all stem from a woman aged 25 to 45 with Graves' hyperthyroidism.

This clonotype showed up many times. The rearrangement links TRBV5-1 to TRBJ2-7; TRBD1 agrees at 11 bases. In germline, CDR1 is SGHRS, CDR2 YFSETQ. J lost 4 bases, V lost 0 bases, and 3 bases had no gene match. The CDR3 sequence is 15 residues long. This CDR3 reads CASSLGDRGTYEQYF. In DNA form, the CDR3 reads TGCGCCAGCAGCTTGGGGGACAGGGGGACTTACGAGCAGTACTTC.

In its sample, this clonotype was seen many times. This sequence joins TRBV12-3 or TRBV12-4 and TRBJ2-2; D uncertain. Trimming took 3 bases from V and 2 from J, leaving 16 bases between them. The CDR3 is 17 residues long. The CDR3 here is CASSFLVLDINTGELFF. Written as DNA, the CDR3 is TGTGCCAGCAGTTTTCTAGTCCTTGACATAAACACCGGGGAGCTGTTTTTT.

There are many counts of this clonotype. The rearrangement joins TRBV28 to TRBJ2-2; D gene uncertain. Trimming shortened V by 3 bases and J by 4 bases, and 12 bases separated the two germline ends. The CDR3 runs to 15 residues. The germline V gene encodes CDR1 MDHEN and CDR2 SYDVKM. This CDR3 reads CASSLIATTTGELFF. CDR3 nucleotide sequence: TGTGCCAGCAGTTTGATTGCTACTACCACCGGGGAGCTGTTTTTT.